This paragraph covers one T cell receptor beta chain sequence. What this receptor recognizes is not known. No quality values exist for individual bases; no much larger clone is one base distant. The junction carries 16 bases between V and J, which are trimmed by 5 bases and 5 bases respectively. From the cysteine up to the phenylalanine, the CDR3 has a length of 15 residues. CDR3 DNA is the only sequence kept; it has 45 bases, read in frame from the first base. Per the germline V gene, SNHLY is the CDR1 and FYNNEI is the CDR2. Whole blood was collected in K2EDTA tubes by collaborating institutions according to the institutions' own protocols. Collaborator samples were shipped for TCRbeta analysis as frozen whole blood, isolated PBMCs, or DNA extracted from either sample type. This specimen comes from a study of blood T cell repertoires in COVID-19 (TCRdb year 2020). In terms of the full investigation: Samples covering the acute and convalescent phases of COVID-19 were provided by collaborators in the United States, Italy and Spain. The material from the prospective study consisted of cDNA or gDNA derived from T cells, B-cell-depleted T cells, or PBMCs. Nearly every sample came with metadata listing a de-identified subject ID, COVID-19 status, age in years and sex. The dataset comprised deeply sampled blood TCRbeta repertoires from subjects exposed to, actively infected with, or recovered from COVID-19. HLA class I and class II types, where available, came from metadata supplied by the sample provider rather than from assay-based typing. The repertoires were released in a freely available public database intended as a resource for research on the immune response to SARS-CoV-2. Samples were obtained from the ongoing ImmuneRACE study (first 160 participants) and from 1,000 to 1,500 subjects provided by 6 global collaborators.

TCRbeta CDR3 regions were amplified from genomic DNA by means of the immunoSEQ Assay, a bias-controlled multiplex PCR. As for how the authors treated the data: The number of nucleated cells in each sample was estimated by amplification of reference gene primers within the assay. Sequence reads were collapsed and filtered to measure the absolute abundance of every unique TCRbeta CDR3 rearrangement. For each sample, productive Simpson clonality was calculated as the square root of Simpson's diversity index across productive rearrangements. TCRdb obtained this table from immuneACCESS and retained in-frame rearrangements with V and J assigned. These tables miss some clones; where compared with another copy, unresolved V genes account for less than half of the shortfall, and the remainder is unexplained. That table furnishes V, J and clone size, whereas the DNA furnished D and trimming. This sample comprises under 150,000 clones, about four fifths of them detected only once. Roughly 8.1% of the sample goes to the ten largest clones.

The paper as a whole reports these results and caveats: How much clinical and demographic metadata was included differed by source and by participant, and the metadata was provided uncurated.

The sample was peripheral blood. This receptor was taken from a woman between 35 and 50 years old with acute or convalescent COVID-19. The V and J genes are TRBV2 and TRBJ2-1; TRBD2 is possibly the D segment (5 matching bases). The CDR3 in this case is CASSNDYDKNNEQFF. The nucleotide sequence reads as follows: TGTGCCAGCAGTAACGACTACGATAAAAACAATGAGCAGTTCTTC.